This TCR beta chain was sequenced in a study of blood T cells in healthy people across ages. The sample holds a few counts of this clonotype. Its target is not known. Study-wide results and limits: Roughly linearly, TCR beta diversity per million T cells fell as age increased.

Germline CDR1 MNHNY, CDR2 SVGAGI (reference sequence). The trim removed 4 bases at V and 11 bases at J, leaving 3 bases unmatched. The CDR3 covers 12 residues. RNA extraction gave at least 5.5 micrograms of total RNA per sample. Together with a sample-barcoded 5' primer, a J-beta primer mix was included in a second PCR lasting about 6 to 12 cycles. MiXCR, run by TCRdb on the 5' RACE reads, gives a single entry per CDR3 protein. The data show about 590,000 distinct CDR3 sequences, about 30% seen once. The chain combines TRBV6-6 with TRBJ1-2; 11 nucleotides align to TRBD1. The sequencing input was blood. The TCR originated in a woman older than 75 in good health. The CDR3 sequence is CASSWDRGIYTF. The CDR3 DNA follows: TGTGCCAGCAGTTGGGACAGGGGGATATACACCTTC.